The 15 T cell receptor beta chains below were found in one sample sequenced in a study of T-cell memory formation after mild COVID-19. TCRdb ran MiXCR on the 5' RACE reads and lists one entry per CDR3 protein. Among 550,000 to 600,000 distinct CDR3 sequences listed, less than 25% were seen once. The sequencing input was PBMCs or a T cell subset sorted from them (not recorded which). These receptors were taken from an adult woman who had mild COVID-19 (a few samples of this study predate the infection). Cell type and time point are not known.

This clonotype appeared a few times. The V gene is TRBV6-5, the J gene TRBJ2-4; 9 bases map to TRBD1. Losses at the gene ends were 0 bases for V and 1 base for J; bases not matched to a gene: 1. This CDR3 has 16 amino acids. Germline values: CDR1 MNHEY, CDR2 SVGAGI. The CDR3 sequence is CASSYSGTGAKNIQYF. DNA of the CDR3: TGTGCCAGCAGTTACTCCGGGACAGGGGCCAAAAACATTCAGTACTTC.

The chain combines TRBV24-1 with TRBJ2-2; 12 bases are a match to TRBD2. V lost 4 bases to trimming and J lost 5 bases; unmatched junction nucleotides: 4. This CDR3 comprises 16 residues. Germline-derived CDR1 and CDR2 are KGHDR and SFDVKD. CDR3: CATSDTGTSGTGELFF. In DNA, the CDR3 is TGTGCCACCAGTGACACCGGGACTAGCGGGACCGGGGAGCTGTTTTTT.

This clonotype has only a few counts. The chain combines TRBV4-1 with TRBJ2-5, with 9 bases identical to TRBD2. Losses at the gene ends were 4 bases for V and 5 bases for J; bases not matched to a gene: 8. This CDR3 is built from 15 residues. Germline V lookup: CDR1 MGHRA, CDR2 YSYEKL. CDR3 coding DNA: TGCGCCAGCAGCCCGGATCAGCGGGGGGTGGAGACCCAGTACTTC. Translating it yields CASSPDQRGVETQYF.

This clonotype has a handful of counts. This chain uses TRBV3-1 with TRBJ1-3; D uncertain. Between the trimmed V and J ends, which lost 6 bases and 4 bases, there was a span of 7 bases. The germline V gene has CDR1 LGHDT and CDR2 YNNKEL (reference sequence). The CDR3 is made up of 12 amino acids. This chain's CDR3 is CASRHQGNTIYF. The CDR3 DNA follows: TGTGCCAGCAGACACCAGGGAAACACCATATATTTT.

V usage is TRBV20-1 and J usage is TRBJ1-5; 8 bases align to TRBD1. Germline CDR1 reads DFQATT; CDR2 reads SNEGSKA (reference sequence). CDR3 size: 14 residues. CDR3 region: CRAGGPYSNQPQHF. In DNA, the CDR3 is TGCAGAGCAGGGGGCCCCTATAGCAATCAGCCCCAGCATTTT.

The table lists this clonotype with a few counts. The chain employs TRBV2 and TRBJ1-6, with TRBD1 as a possible D gene (5 bases). Trimming stripped 5 bases from V and 0 bases from J, with 11 bases between. The CDR3 is made up of 16 amino acids. CDR1 and CDR2 (germline): SNHLY, FYNNEI. The DNA of the CDR3 is TGTGCCAGCAGTCCGGGACGGCACTCCTATAATTCACCCCTCCACTTT. Translated, it gives CASSPGRHSYNSPLHF.

The chain uses TRBV24-1 and TRBJ1-5; a weak D match, TRBD1 (5 bases). The CDR3 consists of 14 residues. Per the germline V gene, CDR1 is KGHDR and CDR2 is SFDVKD. V lost 4 bases and J 4 bases, leaving 10 bases between the germline ends. CDR3 in DNA: TGTGCCACCAGTGACCGGGGCCGGAATCAGCCCCAGCATTTT. It encodes CATSDRGRNQPQHF.

In this sample, this clonotype turned up a few times. This sequence joins TRBV2 and TRBJ2-1; D is unclear. Per germline, CDR1 SNHLY and CDR2 FYNNEI. The CDR3 has 16 residues. Trimming took off 6 bases at V and 10 bases at J, with 25 bases between the two ends. For the CDR3, the DNA is TGTGCCAGCAGAAAAACGACGGGCTCGTATAGCCAGGAGCAGTTCTTC. Its translation is CASRKTTGSYSQEQFF.

The V gene is TRBV10-3, the J gene TRBJ1-5, with a tentative D call TRBD1 (6 bases). Trimming cost V 3 bases and J 0 bases, with 18 bases left between them. CDR1 is ENHRY, CDR2 SYGVKD, per germline. The CDR3 is 18 residues long. The CDR3 DNA sequence: TGTGCCATCAGTGAAAGTCTTCTGGGACACATTAGCAATCAGCCCCAGCATTTT. Amino acid sequence: CAISESLLGHISNQPQHF.

This clonotype turned up a few times. V usage is TRBV11-3 and J usage is TRBJ2-7; TRBD1 agrees at 8 bases. The CDR3 has 12 amino acids. V gave up 6 bases and J gave up 7 bases; unmatched junction bases: 5. Germline CDR1 reads SGHNT; CDR2 reads YENEEA. CDR3 sequence reads: CASRGDRKEQYF. The CDR3 nucleotides read TGTGCCAGCAGGGGGGACAGGAAAGAGCAGTACTTC.

At least ten counts were recorded for this clonotype. The J gene is TRBJ2-7, the V gene TRBV6-1; 9 bases are a match to TRBD1. This CDR3 is built from 15 residues. Germline CDR1 MNHNS, CDR2 SASEGT. The ends lost 1 base at V and 6 bases at J; junction bases unmatched: 7. CDR3 in DNA: TGTGCCAGCAGTGAAGAGACAGGGGGACCGACCGAGCAGTACTTC. Amino acid sequence: CASSEETGGPTEQYF.

The chain carries TRBV7-3 and TRBJ2-1, with TRBD2 as a possible D gene (7 bases). The germline V gene encodes CDR1 SGHTA and CDR2 FQGTGA. The CDR3 length is 13 residues. Trimming shortened V by 5 bases and J by 7 bases, and 12 bases separated the two germline ends. CDR3 nucleotides: TGTGCCAGCAGCGAGGGGAGGGGGAATGAGCAGTTCTTC. This codes for CASSEGRGNEQFF.

This chain links TRBV2 with TRBJ2-7; D is perhaps TRBD1 or TRBD2 (5 bases each). Looked up from germline, CDR1 is SNHLY and CDR2 is FYNNEI. Trimming shortened V by 6 bases and J by 6 bases, and 21 bases separated the two germline ends. This CDR3 has 15 residues. DNA for the CDR3: TGTGCCAGCAGCCCATCATTTGGGACCTCCAGCGAGCAGTACTTC. It specifies CASSPSFGTSSEQYF.

V usage is TRBV7-9 and J usage is TRBJ2-5, with 9 nucleotides matching TRBD1. The germline gives CDR1 SEHNR, CDR2 FQNEAQ (reference sequence). The CDR3 runs 18 residues. J lost 4 bases, V lost 7 bases, and 19 bases had no gene match. CDR3 residues: CASTPPTGRQGVRETQYF. CDR3 in DNA: TGTGCCAGCACCCCCCCGACGGGAAGACAGGGGGTCAGAGAGACCCAGTACTTC.

The sample holds a few counts of this clonotype. The genes are TRBV3-1 and TRBJ2-1, with D perhaps matching TRBD1 (5 bases). The CDR3 is 13 amino acids. V was cut by 3 bases and J by 6 bases, with 9 bases left in between. The germline gives CDR1 LGHDT, CDR2 YNNKEL (reference sequence). CDR3 sequence: CASSHNRFNEQFF. CDR3 nucleotide sequence: TGTGCCAGCAGCCATAACAGGTTCAATGAGCAGTTCTTC.